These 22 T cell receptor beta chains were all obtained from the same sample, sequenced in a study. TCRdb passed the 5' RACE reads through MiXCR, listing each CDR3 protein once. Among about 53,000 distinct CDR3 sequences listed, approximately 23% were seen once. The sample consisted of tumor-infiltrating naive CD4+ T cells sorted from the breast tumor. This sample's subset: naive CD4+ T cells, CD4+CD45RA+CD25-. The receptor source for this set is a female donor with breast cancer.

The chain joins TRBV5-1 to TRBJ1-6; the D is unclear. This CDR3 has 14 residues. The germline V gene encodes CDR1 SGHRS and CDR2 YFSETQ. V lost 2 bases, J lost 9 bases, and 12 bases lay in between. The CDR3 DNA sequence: TGCGCCAGCAGCTTAGCGGGGTTGGGTTCACCCCTCCACTTT. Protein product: CASSLAGLGSPLHF.

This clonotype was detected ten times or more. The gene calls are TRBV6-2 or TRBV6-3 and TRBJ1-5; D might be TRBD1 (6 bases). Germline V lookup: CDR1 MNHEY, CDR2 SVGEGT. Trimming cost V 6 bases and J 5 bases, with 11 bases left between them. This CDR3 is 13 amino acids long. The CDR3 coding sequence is TGTGCCAGCAGCTTCAACAGGGATCAGCCCCAGCATTTT. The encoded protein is CASSFNRDQPQHF.

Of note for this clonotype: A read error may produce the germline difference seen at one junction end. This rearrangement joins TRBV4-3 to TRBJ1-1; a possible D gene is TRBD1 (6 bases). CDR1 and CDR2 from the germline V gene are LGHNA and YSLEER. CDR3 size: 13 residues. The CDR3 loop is CASSLTGRAEACF. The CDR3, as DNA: TGCGCCAGCAGCCTCACAGGGAGGGCTGAAGCTTGCTTT.

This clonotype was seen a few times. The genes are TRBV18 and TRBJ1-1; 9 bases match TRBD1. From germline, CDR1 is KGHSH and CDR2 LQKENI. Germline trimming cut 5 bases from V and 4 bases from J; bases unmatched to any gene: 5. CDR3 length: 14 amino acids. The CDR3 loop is CASSTTGGGTEAFF. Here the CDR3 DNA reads TGTGCCAGCTCAACGACAGGGGGGGGCACTGAAGCTTTCTTT.

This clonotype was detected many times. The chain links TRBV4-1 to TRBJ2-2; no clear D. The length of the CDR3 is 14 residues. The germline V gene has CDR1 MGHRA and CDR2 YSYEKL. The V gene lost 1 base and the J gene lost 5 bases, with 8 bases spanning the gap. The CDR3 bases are TGCGCCAGCAGCCAAGCGGCTCGGACCGGGGAGCTGTTTTTT. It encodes CASSQAARTGELFF.

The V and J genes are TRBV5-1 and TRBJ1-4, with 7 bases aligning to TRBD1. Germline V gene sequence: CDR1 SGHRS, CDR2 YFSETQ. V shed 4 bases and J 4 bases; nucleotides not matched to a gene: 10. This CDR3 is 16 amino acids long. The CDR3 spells CASSPHRDSNNEKLFF. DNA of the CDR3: TGCGCCAGCAGCCCCCACCGGGACAGCAATAATGAAAAACTGTTTTTT.

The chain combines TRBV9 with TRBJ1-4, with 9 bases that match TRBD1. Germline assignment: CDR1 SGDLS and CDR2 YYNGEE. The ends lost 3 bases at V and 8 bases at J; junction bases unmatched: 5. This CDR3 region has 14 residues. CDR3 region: CASSGTGGGEKLFF. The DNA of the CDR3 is TGTGCCAGCAGCGGCACAGGGGGCGGCGAAAAACTGTTTTTT.

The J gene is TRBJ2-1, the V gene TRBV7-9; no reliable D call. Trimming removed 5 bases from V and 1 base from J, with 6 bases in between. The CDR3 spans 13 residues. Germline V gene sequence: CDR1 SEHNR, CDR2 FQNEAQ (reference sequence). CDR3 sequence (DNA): TGTGCCAGCAGCCGGGCATCCTACAATGAGCAGTTCTTC. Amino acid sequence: CASSRASYNEQFF.

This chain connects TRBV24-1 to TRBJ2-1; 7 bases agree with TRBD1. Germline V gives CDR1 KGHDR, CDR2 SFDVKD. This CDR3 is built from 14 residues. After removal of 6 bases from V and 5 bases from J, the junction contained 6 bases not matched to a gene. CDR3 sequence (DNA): TGTGCCACCAGTCCGGGACAGACCAACAATGAGCAGTTCTTC. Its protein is CATSPGQTNNEQFF.

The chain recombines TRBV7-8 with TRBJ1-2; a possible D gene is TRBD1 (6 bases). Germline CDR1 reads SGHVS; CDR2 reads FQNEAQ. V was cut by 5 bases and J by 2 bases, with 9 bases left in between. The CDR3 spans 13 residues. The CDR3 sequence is CASSRTVNYGYTF. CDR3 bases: TGTGCCAGCAGCCGGACAGTCAACTATGGCTACACCTTC.

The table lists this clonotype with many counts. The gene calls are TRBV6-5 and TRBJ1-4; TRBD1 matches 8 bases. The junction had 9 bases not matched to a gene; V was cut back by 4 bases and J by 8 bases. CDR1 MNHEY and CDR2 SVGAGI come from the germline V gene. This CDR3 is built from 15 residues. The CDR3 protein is CASSSETGAREKLFF. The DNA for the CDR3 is TGTGCCAGCAGTTCGGAGACAGGGGCCAGGGAAAAACTGTTTTTT.

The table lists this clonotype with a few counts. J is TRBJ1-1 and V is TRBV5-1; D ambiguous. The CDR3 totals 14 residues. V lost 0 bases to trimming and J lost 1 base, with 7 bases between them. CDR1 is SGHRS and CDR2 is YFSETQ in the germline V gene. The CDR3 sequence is CASSLAVGNTEAFF. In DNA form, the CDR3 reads TGCGCCAGCAGCTTGGCGGTGGGGAACACTGAAGCTTTCTTT. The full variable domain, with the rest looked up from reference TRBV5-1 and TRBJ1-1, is KAGVTQTPRYLIKTRGQQVTLSCSPISGHRSVSWYQQTPGQGLQFLFEYFSETQRNKGNFPGRFSGRQFSNSRSEMNVSTLELGDSALYLCASSLAVGNTEAFFGQGTRLTVV.

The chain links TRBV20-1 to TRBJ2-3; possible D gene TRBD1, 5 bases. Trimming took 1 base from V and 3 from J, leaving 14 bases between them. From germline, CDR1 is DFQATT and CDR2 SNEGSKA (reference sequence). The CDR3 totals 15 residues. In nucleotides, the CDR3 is TGCAGTGCTAGAGCTCCGCAGAAGGGGACAGATACGCAGTATTTT. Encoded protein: CSARAPQKGTDTQYF.

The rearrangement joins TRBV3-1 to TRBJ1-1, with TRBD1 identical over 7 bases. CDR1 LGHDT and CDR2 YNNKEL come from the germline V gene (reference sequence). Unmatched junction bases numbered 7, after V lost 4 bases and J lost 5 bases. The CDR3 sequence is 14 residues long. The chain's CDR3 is CASSRPEQGTEAFF. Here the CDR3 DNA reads TGTGCCAGCAGCCGCCCGGAACAGGGGACTGAAGCTTTCTTT.

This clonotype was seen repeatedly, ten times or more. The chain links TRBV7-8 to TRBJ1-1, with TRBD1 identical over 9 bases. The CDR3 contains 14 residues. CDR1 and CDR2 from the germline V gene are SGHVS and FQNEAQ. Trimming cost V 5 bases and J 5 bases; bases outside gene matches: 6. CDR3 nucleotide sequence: TGTGCCAGCAGCCATGAGACAGGGGGAACTGAAGCTTTCTTT. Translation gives CASSHETGGTEAFF.

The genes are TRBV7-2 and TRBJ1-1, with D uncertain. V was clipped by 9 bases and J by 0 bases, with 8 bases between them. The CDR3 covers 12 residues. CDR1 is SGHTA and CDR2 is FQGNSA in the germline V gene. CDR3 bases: TGTGCCAGTGGGAGGATGAACACTGAAGCTTTCTTT. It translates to CASGRMNTEAFF. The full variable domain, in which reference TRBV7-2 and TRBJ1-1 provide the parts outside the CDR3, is GAGVSQSPSNKVTEKGKDVELRCDPISGHTALYWYRQSLGQGLEFLIYFQGNSAPDKSGLPSDRFSAERTGGSVSTLTIQRTQQEDSAVYLCASGRMNTEAFFGQGTRLTVV.

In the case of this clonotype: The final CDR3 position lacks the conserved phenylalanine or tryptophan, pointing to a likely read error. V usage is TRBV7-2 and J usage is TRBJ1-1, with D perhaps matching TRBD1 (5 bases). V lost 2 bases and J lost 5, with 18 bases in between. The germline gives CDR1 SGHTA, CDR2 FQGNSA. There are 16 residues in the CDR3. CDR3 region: CASSLMSGSRETEAFS. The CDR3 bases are TGTGCCAGCAGCTTAATGTCAGGGAGTAGAGAGACTGAAGCTTTCTCT.

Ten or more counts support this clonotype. This CDR3 reads CASSSLAGSSYNEQFF. CDR3 nucleotide sequence: TGTGCCAGCAGCTCACTAGCGGGGAGCTCCTACAATGAGCAGTTCTTC. The chain recombines TRBV7-9 with TRBJ2-1; 10 bases align to TRBD2. CDR1 is SEHNR and CDR2 is FQNEAQ in the germline V gene (reference sequence). Germline trimming cut 4 bases from V and 0 bases from J; bases unmatched to any gene: 3. The CDR3 contains 16 residues.

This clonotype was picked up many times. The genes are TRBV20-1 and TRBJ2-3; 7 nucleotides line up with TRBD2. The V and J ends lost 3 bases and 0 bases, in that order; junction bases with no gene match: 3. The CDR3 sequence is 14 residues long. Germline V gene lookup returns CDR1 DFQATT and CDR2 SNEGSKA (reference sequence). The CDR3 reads CSASARGSTDTQYF. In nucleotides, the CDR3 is TGCAGTGCTAGCGCGCGGGGGAGCACAGATACGCAGTATTTT.

The DNA for the CDR3 is TGCGCCAGCAGCTCGTCCTTGACAACTAATGAAAAACTGTTTTTT. Protein sequence: CASSSSLTTNEKLFF. The gene calls are TRBV5-1 and TRBJ1-4; D is uncertain. The CDR3 runs to 15 residues. Trimming removed 3 bases at V and 0 bases at J, with 9 bases between. CDR1 SGHRS and CDR2 YFSETQ come from the germline V gene.

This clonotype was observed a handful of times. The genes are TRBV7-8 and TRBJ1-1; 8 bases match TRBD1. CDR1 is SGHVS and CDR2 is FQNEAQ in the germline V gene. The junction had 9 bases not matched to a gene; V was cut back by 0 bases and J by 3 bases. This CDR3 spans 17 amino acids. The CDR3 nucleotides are TGTGCCAGCAGCTTAGCTTACGGAGGCAGGGGGCACACTGAAGCTTTCTTT. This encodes CASSLAYGGRGHTEAFF.

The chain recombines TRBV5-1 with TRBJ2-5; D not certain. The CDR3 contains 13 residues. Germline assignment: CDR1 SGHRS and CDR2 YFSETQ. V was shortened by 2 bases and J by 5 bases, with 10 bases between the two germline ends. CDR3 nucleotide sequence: TGCGCCAGCAGCTTTAACGCCGGGGAGACCCAGTACTTC. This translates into CASSFNAGETQYF. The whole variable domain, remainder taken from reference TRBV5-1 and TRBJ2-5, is KAGVTQTPRYLIKTRGQQVTLSCSPISGHRSVSWYQQTPGQGLQFLFEYFSETQRNKGNFPGRFSGRQFSNSRSEMNVSTLELGDSALYLCASSFNAGETQYFGPGTRLLVL.